This TCR beta chain was sequenced in a study of blood T cell repertoires in COVID-19. This clone appeared a few times. Per germline, CDR1 MGHDK and CDR2 SYGVNS. The germline V and J ends were trimmed by 6 bases and 5 bases, with 11 bases remaining between them. The CDR3 covers 14 residues. The protocol was immunoSEQ multiplex PCR, while the TCRdb copy is restricted to in-frame clones and leaves out a portion. Counted here are 95,000 to 150,000 clones, 55% to 75% occurring once; the ten biggest clones make up 2% to 2.5%. This clonotype was obtained from a woman in her sixties or seventies with acute or convalescent COVID-19. Input material: peripheral blood. V gene TRBV25-1 combines with J gene TRBJ1-6, with D maybe TRBD1 (6 bases). The CDR3, as DNA: TGTGCCAGCAGAGCGGCAGGGGATAATTCACCCCTCCACTTT. Translation: CASRAAGDNSPLHF.